Shown below are 21 T cell receptor beta chains from a single sample sequenced in a study of shared clonotypes between healthy human individuals. The method was immunoSEQ multiplex PCR; TCRdb's version includes in-frame clones alone and lacks a portion of them. The data show approximately 1,500,000 clones, 96% seen once. Sequencing was carried out using naive CD4+ T cells sorted from blood. The subset is: CD45RA+ positively selected. These receptor sequences come from a man aged 25 to 40 in good health.

This clone was picked up one time. This rearrangement joins TRBV9 to TRBJ1-5; TRBD1 is a possible D gene (5 bases). Germline lookup yields CDR1 SGDLS and CDR2 YYNGEE. The CDR3 runs 15 residues. Trimming took off 4 bases at V and 4 bases at J, with 15 bases between the two ends. The chain's CDR3 is CASSPTFAGNQPQHF. The CDR3 DNA sequence: TGTGCCAGCAGCCCGACCTTTGCAGGGAATCAGCCCCAGCATTTT.

The chain recombines TRBV14 with TRBJ2-2; 8 positions agree with TRBD2. The CDR3 has 18 amino acids. Germline CDR1 reads SGHDN; CDR2 reads FVKESK. The V and J ends lost 3 bases and 1 base, in that order; junction bases with no gene match: 10. The CDR3 coding sequence is TGTGCCAGCAGCCAGCGTAAGAAAAGCGGGGGGAACACCGGGGAGCTGTTTTTT. It encodes CASSQRKKSGGNTGELFF.

The chain has TRBV11-2 and TRBJ2-7; TRBD1 agrees at 10 bases. This CDR3 has 17 residues. CDR1 SGHAT and CDR2 FQNNGV come from the germline V gene. V trimming: 5 bases; J trimming: 3 bases; junction bases outside the gene matches: 13. The CDR3 region has the DNA TGTGCCAGCAGCGGGACGGGACAGGGGATAACGGACTACGAGCAGTACTTC. Translating gives CASSGTGQGITDYEQYF.

The chain uses TRBV6-1 and TRBJ2-2, with a tentative D call TRBD2 (5 bases). The CDR3 extends over 14 amino acids. Looked up from germline, CDR1 is MNHNS and CDR2 is SASEGT. V gave up 5 bases and J gave up 2 bases, with 9 bases separating them. CDR3 bases: TGTGCCAGCAGTCGGACTGACAACACCGGGGAGCTGTTTTTT. It specifies CASSRTDNTGELFF.

The V gene is TRBV19, the J gene TRBJ2-5; 10 bases match TRBD2. Germline V gene sequence: CDR1 LNHDA, CDR2 SQIVND (reference sequence). There are 17 residues in the CDR3. V gave up 6 bases and J gave up 1 base; unmatched junction bases: 11. CDR3 sequence (DNA): TGTGCCAGTAGAGGGCTAGCGGGAGTGGGGACCCAAGAGACCCAGTACTTC. Protein product: CASRGLAGVGTQETQYF.

This clone was seen once. J is TRBJ2-1 and V is TRBV5-1; D perhaps matches TRBD1 (6 bases). V lost 6 bases to trimming and J lost 2 bases, with 12 bases between them. The CDR3 length is 14 residues. Germline lookup yields CDR1 SGHRS and CDR2 YFSETQ. CDR3 coding DNA: TGCGCCAGCACCCTACAGGGCCCCTACAATGAGCAGTTCTTC. It translates to CASTLQGPYNEQFF.

This chain connects TRBV14 to TRBJ2-7; 9 bases are shared with TRBD2. The CDR3 loop spans 15 amino acids. With V trimmed by 0 bases and J by 6 bases, 6 bases remained unmatched. CDR1 and CDR2 from the germline V gene are SGHDN and FVKESK. The CDR3 here is CASSQDASGTGEQYF. The CDR3 nucleotides read TGTGCCAGCAGCCAAGATGCTAGCGGGACTGGCGAGCAGTACTTC.

This chain links TRBV7-8 with TRBJ2-2, with 9 positions matching TRBD1. This CDR3 has 18 amino acids. The V gene end was trimmed by 2 bases and the J gene end by 0 bases; junction bases not matched to a gene: 7. Germline CDR1 is SGHVS and CDR2 is FQNEAQ. CDR3 sequence: CASSLPVQGAANTGELFF. The CDR3 bases are TGTGCCAGCAGCTTACCCGTACAGGGGGCGGCGAACACCGGGGAGCTGTTTTTT.

The chain carries TRBV14 and TRBJ1-1; D unresolved. The CDR3 contains 15 residues. V was shortened by 2 bases and J by 3 bases, with 13 bases between the two germline ends. Germline assignment: CDR1 SGHDN and CDR2 FVKESK. In DNA, the CDR3 is TGTGCCAGCAGCCAACTCGATGCGAAATACACTGAAGCTTTCTTT. Protein product: CASSQLDAKYTEAFF.

The chain uses TRBV9 and TRBJ2-7, with TRBD2 as a possible D gene (5 bases). The CDR3 spans 16 residues. Germline CDR1 reads SGDLS; CDR2 reads YYNGEE. Trimming shortened V by 0 bases and J by 2 bases, and 15 bases separated the two germline ends. The CDR3 nucleotides are TGTGCCAGCAGCGTAGGGTCCGGGGATACCACCTACGAGCAGTACTTC. This sequence encodes CASSVGSGDTTYEQYF.

The V call is TRBV11-3, the J call TRBJ2-1; TRBD1 aligns across 8 bases. With 5 bases clipped from V and 4 bases from J, the junction kept 1 base outside the gene matches. The CDR3 runs to 13 residues. Per germline, CDR1 SGHNT and CDR2 YENEEA. Here the CDR3 reads CASSRQGYNEQFF. CDR3 in DNA: TGTGCCAGCAGCCGACAGGGGTACAATGAGCAGTTCTTC.

The chain combines TRBV2 with TRBJ2-7, with a weak D call TRBD2 (5 bases). The CDR3 is 15 amino acids. Germline V gene sequence: CDR1 SNHLY, CDR2 FYNNEI. The V and J ends lost 1 base and 0 bases respectively, with 10 bases between them. CDR3 in DNA: TGTGCCAGCAGTGAAGTCCTAGCTACCTCCTACGAGCAGTACTTC. Protein sequence: CASSEVLATSYEQYF.

A word on this clone: Other DNA sequences in the same sample also yield this CDR3. The chain recombines TRBV5-1 with TRBJ2-7, with 13 positions matching TRBD2. Germline V gives CDR1 SGHRS, CDR2 YFSETQ. J lost 2 bases, V lost 4 bases, and 3 bases had no gene match. This CDR3 spans 15 amino acids. The CDR3 coding sequence is TGCGCCAGCAGCCCCGGGACTAGCGGGACCTACGAGCAGTACTTC. Its protein is CASSPGTSGTYEQYF.

The chain carries TRBV28 and TRBJ2-3, with TRBD2 identical over 9 bases. Germline CDR1 MDHEN, CDR2 SYDVKM. Trimming cost V 4 bases and J 0 bases; bases outside gene matches: 5. This CDR3 has 16 amino acids. In DNA form, the CDR3 reads TGTGCCAGCAGTTGGGGAAGCGGGAGGAGCACAGATACGCAGTATTTT. Translation gives CASSWGSGRSTDTQYF.

The chain couples TRBV5-1 to TRBJ1-3; D is ambiguous. Trimming stripped 3 bases from V and 9 bases from J, with 16 bases between. CDR1 is SGHRS, CDR2 YFSETQ, per germline. CDR3 length: 14 amino acids. The CDR3 DNA is TGCGCCAGCAGCTCCGGAGCGCCGGGAGGCACCATATATTTT. It codes for CASSSGAPGGTIYF.

V usage is TRBV7-9 and J usage is TRBJ1-2; a weak D match, TRBD1 (6 bases). Germline V gene data show CDR1 as SEHNR and CDR2 as FQNEAQ (reference sequence). Trimming removed 5 bases from V and 3 bases from J, with 19 bases in between. This CDR3 has 16 amino acids. CDR3 residues: CASSPRGTGQDYGYTF. CDR3 coding DNA: TGTGCCAGCAGCCCCAGAGGTACAGGGCAAGACTATGGCTACACCTTC.

The gene calls are TRBV6-1 and TRBJ1-5; D gene uncertain. V gave up 6 bases and J gave up 4 bases, with 4 bases separating them. The CDR3 sequence is 11 residues long. Germline V gives CDR1 MNHNS, CDR2 SASEGT. The CDR3 sequence is CASRRNQPQHF. CDR3 in DNA: TGTGCCAGCAGGCGGAATCAGCCCCAGCATTTT.

This rearrangement joins TRBV6-4 to TRBJ2-2; no reliable D call. Per germline, CDR1 MRHNA and CDR2 SNTAGT. CDR3 length: 13 amino acids. The V and J ends lost 2 bases and 6 bases respectively, with 7 bases between them. The CDR3, as DNA: TGTGCCAGCAGTGACCGGCCAGCCGGGGAGCTGTTTTTT. This encodes CASSDRPAGELFF.

This chain uses TRBV6-1 with TRBJ2-3; 8 bases map to TRBD2. Germline V CDR1 and CDR2: MNHNS, SASEGT. CDR3 length: 13 amino acids. V was clipped by 7 bases and J by 2 bases; unmatched bases: 2. The CDR3 DNA is TGTGCCAGCACGGGAGGGTACACAGATACGCAGTATTTT. This translates into CASTGGYTDTQYF.

The rearrangement links TRBV9 to TRBJ2-7; D gene unclear. CDR1 is SGDLS and CDR2 is YYNGEE in the germline V gene. With 0 bases removed from V and 2 bases from J, the gap between germline ends came to 9 bases. This CDR3 has 14 amino acids. The DNA for the CDR3 is TGTGCCAGCAGCGTAGAGGCACAGACCTACGAGCAGTACTTC. Protein: CASSVEAQTYEQYF.

In its sample, this clone was seen a few times. J is TRBJ2-3 and V is TRBV6-1; 8 bases are shared with TRBD2. Germline V gene data show CDR1 as MNHNS and CDR2 as SASEGT. The CDR3 length is 14 residues. After removal of 1 base from V and 8 bases from J, the junction contained 5 bases not matched to a gene. CDR3 sequence reads: CASSEVGREGTQYF. As DNA, the CDR3 is TGTGCCAGCAGTGAAGTCGGGAGGGAAGGTACGCAGTATTTT.